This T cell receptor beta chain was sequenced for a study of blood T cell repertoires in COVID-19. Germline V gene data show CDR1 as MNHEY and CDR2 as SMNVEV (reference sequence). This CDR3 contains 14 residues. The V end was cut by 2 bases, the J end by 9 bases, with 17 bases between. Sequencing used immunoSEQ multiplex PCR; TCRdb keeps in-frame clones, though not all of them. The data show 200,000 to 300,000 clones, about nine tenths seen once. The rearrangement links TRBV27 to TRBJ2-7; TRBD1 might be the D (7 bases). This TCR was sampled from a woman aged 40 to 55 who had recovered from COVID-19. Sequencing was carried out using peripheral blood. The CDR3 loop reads CASSLVPGAGGQYF. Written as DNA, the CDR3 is TGTGCCAGCAGTTTAGTCCCGGGGGCAGGGGGGCAGTACTTC.